The 26 T cell receptor beta chains presented below share a single source sample, sequenced in a study of cytomegalovirus exposure and HLA in healthy donors. Primers included in the PCR were 60 Vbeta and 13 Jbeta primers. TCRdb's copy holds only in-frame clones and misses some; the assay was immunoSEQ multiplex PCR. The sample gives about 200,000 clones, approximately 80% of which show up once; approximately 2.9% is in the top ten. Material for sequencing was PBMCs. The receptor set was obtained from a man aged 30 to 45 in good health and CMV-seronegative.

CDR3 sequence reads: CASGQGNTGELFF. CDR3 in DNA: TGTGCCAGCGGACAGGGGAACACCGGGGAGCTGTTTTTT. V usage is TRBV9 and J usage is TRBJ2-2; 8 bases fit TRBD1. Germline lookup yields CDR1 SGDLS and CDR2 YYNGEE. The CDR3 totals 13 residues. With V trimmed by 7 bases and J by 1 base, 0 bases remained unmatched.

The chain uses TRBV7-8 and TRBJ2-7, with D perhaps matching TRBD1 (6 bases). Trimming left V 1 base short and J 7 bases short, with 14 bases between. Looked up from germline, CDR1 is SGHVS and CDR2 is FQNEAQ. The CDR3 covers 14 residues. The CDR3: CASSLEVRGLEQYF. The CDR3 DNA is TGTGCCAGCAGCTTAGAGGTTAGGGGGTTGGAGCAGTACTTC. The whole variable domain, remainder taken from reference TRBV7-8 and TRBJ2-7, is GAGVSQSPRYKVAKRGQDVALRCDPISGHVSLFWYQQALGQGPEFLTYFQNEAQLDKSGLPSDRFFAERPEGSVSTLKIQRTQQEDSAVYLCASSLEVRGLEQYFGPGTRLTVT.

This clone was seen once. The V and J genes are TRBV9 and TRBJ2-7; D gene unclear. Deletions cut 0 bases from V and 2 bases from J, with 9 bases between. CDR1 and CDR2 from the germline V gene are SGDLS and YYNGEE. The length of the CDR3 is 14 residues. The CDR3 bases are TGTGCCAGCAGCGTAGGGCCCTCAACCTACGAGCAGTACTTC. Its translation: CASSVGPSTYEQYF.

In its sample, this clone was seen a few times. The V gene is TRBV7-6, the J gene TRBJ1-2; no firm D call. Trimming took off 2 bases at V and 8 bases at J, with 12 bases between the two ends. The CDR3 length is 13 residues. Looked up from germline, CDR1 is SGHVS and CDR2 is FNYEAQ. The CDR3 sequence is CASSLQEGGGYTF. The CDR3 DNA follows: TGTGCCAGCAGCTTACAGGAGGGTGGAGGCTACACCTTC. The full variable domain, completed using reference TRBV7-6 and TRBJ1-2, is GAGVSQSPRYKVTKRGQDVALRCDPISGHVSLYWYRQALGQGPEFLTYFNYEAQQDKSGLPNDRFSAERPEGSISTLTIQRTEQRDSAMYRCASSLQEGGGYTFGSGTRLTVV.

The J gene is TRBJ2-3, the V gene TRBV11-2; the D gene is possibly TRBD1 (6 bases). This CDR3 contains 14 residues. Germline CDR1 reads SGHAT; CDR2 reads FQNNGV. Trimming shortened V by 8 bases and J by 7 bases, and 19 bases separated the two germline ends. The CDR3 loop is CASGIQGRVNTQYF. Here the CDR3 DNA reads TGTGCCAGCGGAATACAGGGTAGGGTGAATACGCAGTATTTT.

A remark on this clone: A junction boundary mismatches the germline segment, possibly from a read error. The chain combines TRBV5-1 with TRBJ2-6; 9 bases agree with TRBD1. This CDR3 has 17 residues. Germline V gene sequence: CDR1 SGHRS, CDR2 YFSETQ. CDR3 sequence: CASSGDRVLSGASVLTF. CDR3 bases: TGCGCCAGCAGTGGGGACAGGGTCCTCTCTGGGGCCAGCGTCCTGACTTTC.

Concerning this clone: The junction does not match germline at one end; this may be a read error. This rearrangement joins TRBV4-1 to TRBJ1-2; D not certain. The CDR3 spans 11 residues. Germline-derived CDR1 and CDR2 are MGHRA and YSYEKL. The CDR3 reads CASSQGKEKAF. The CDR3 DNA reads as TGCGCCAGCAGCCAGGGCAAGGAAAAGGCCTTC.

The rearrangement uses TRBV7-9 and TRBJ2-7, with a weak D call TRBD1 (5 bases). The germline V gene encodes CDR1 SEHNR and CDR2 FQNEAQ (reference sequence). CDR3 size: 14 residues. Trimming shortened V by 8 bases and J by 0 bases, and 14 bases separated the two germline ends. CDR3 amino acids: CASERTPHSYEQYF. CDR3 DNA sequence: TGTGCCAGCGAACGGACACCACACTCCTACGAGCAGTACTTC.

J is TRBJ1-1 and V is TRBV7-9, with TRBD1 matching 7 bases. CDR1 is SEHNR, CDR2 FQNEAQ, per germline (reference sequence). V trimming: 5 bases; J trimming: 0 bases; junction bases outside the gene matches: 6. The CDR3 totals 15 residues. CDR3 loop: CASSPTTGMNTEAFF. As DNA, the CDR3 is TGTGCCAGCAGCCCGACGACAGGGATGAACACTGAAGCTTTCTTT.

The chain is built from TRBV28 and TRBJ1-2; D may be TRBD1 (5 bases). Germline V gives CDR1 MDHEN, CDR2 SYDVKM. Between the trimmed V and J ends, which lost 4 bases and 4 bases, there was a span of 16 bases. The CDR3 extends over 15 amino acids. The CDR3 is CASSSPSRVAYGYTF. CDR3 coding DNA: TGTGCCAGCAGTTCCCCTTCCAGGGTTGCCTATGGCTACACCTTC.

The chain employs TRBV9 and TRBJ2-3; 7 nucleotides agree with TRBD2. Germline CDR1 SGDLS, CDR2 YYNGEE. This CDR3 is 14 amino acids long. With 0 bases clipped from V and 5 bases from J, the junction kept 3 bases outside the gene matches. This chain's CDR3 is CASSVAGGRDTQYF. CDR3 nucleotides: TGTGCCAGCAGCGTAGCGGGGGGAAGAGATACGCAGTATTTT.

This clone was counted once. The chain joins TRBV5-6 to TRBJ2-5; possibly TRBD1 for D (5 bases). The J call may be wrong; the DNA end is better matched by TRBJ2-7. Germline V CDR1 and CDR2: SGHDT, YYEEEE. The CDR3 totals 13 residues. The CDR3 region has the DNA TGTGCCAGCAGCTTCCAGGGTTCATACGAGCAGTACTTC. Residues: CASSFQGSYEQYF.

This clone has a handful of counts. J is TRBJ2-3 and V is TRBV28; D is uncertain. Germline CDR1 MDHEN, CDR2 SYDVKM. Trimming left V 6 bases short and J 4 bases short, with 11 bases between. The CDR3 runs 13 residues. CDR3 protein: CASRFPSSDTQYF. CDR3 DNA sequence: TGTGCCAGCAGATTCCCCTCTTCAGATACGCAGTATTTT.

The chain has TRBV10-1 and TRBJ2-5, with a weak D call TRBD1 (6 bases). Looked up from germline, CDR1 is WNHNN and CDR2 is SYGVQD (reference sequence). V shed 6 bases and J shed 2 bases, with 19 bases lying between them. The CDR3 spans 16 residues. The CDR3 region has the DNA TGCGCCAGCAGCCCGACACAGGGAACTAAACAAGAGACCCAGTACTTC. Translation gives CASSPTQGTKQETQYF.

The chain has TRBV7-3 and TRBJ1-2, with TRBD1 identical over 7 bases. The ends lost 5 bases at V and 4 bases at J; junction bases unmatched: 7. The germline CDR1 and CDR2 sequences are SGHTA and FQGTGA. The CDR3 runs 14 residues. This chain's CDR3 is CASSPGGGGYGYTF. The CDR3 nucleotides are TGTGCCAGCAGCCCCGGAGGGGGCGGCTATGGCTACACCTTC.

CDR3 amino acids: CASSQGRTPTSGNTIYF. The CDR3 DNA reads TGTGCCAGCAGTCAAGGACGAACACCGACATCTGGAAACACCATATATTTT. The chain employs TRBV2 and TRBJ1-3, with D uncertain. CDR1 and CDR2 (germline): SNHLY, FYNNEI. Trimming stripped 5 bases from V and 1 base from J, with 18 bases between. There are 17 residues in the CDR3.

V is TRBV5-5 and J is TRBJ2-7; TRBD1 matches 7 bases. CDR3 size: 14 residues. The V segment lost 0 bases and the J segment 4 bases; nucleotides outside the gene matches: 4. Germline V gives CDR1 SGHKS, CDR2 YYEKEE (reference sequence). Written as DNA, the CDR3 is TGTGCCAGCAGCTTGGAAGGGGGCAGGTACGAGCAGTACTTC. This sequence encodes CASSLEGGRYEQYF.

The chain uses TRBV2 and TRBJ2-7; D perhaps matches TRBD1 (6 bases). The V and J ends lost 2 bases and 1 base respectively, with 12 bases between them. The CDR3 contains 15 residues. Germline V lookup: CDR1 SNHLY, CDR2 FYNNEI. CDR3 amino acids: CASSEIQGLSYEQYF. The CDR3 DNA is TGTGCCAGCAGTGAAATTCAGGGGCTTTCCTACGAGCAGTACTTC.

This clone was recorded only once. The V call is TRBV5-4, the J call TRBJ2-7, with TRBD1 matching over 8 bases. The CDR3 consists of 15 residues. Germline CDR1 SGHNT, CDR2 YYREEE (reference sequence). Trimming cost V 0 bases and J 2 bases; bases outside gene matches: 4. The CDR3 here is CASSLGPGGAYEQYF. The CDR3, as DNA: TGTGCCAGCAGCTTGGGGCCAGGGGGCGCCTACGAGCAGTACTTC.

This clone has only one observation. The chain has TRBV9 and TRBJ1-1; D may be TRBD1 (6 bases). Trimming pared 7 bases from V and 7 bases from J, leaving 14 bases between. The CDR3 runs 12 residues. The germline gives CDR1 SGDLS, CDR2 YYNGEE. DNA for the CDR3: TGTGCCAGCGGCAAACAGGGAGATGAAGCTTTCTTT. Translating gives CASGKQGDEAFF.

Worth noting for this clone: The junction shows a germline mismatch at one end, possibly a read error. CDR3 loop: CAGSLDRQGTYEQYF. CDR3 bases: TGTGCCGGCAGCTTAGACCGACAGGGCACCTACGAGCAGTACTTC. The chain uses TRBV7-8 and TRBJ2-7; 7 positions agree with TRBD1. CDR3 size: 15 residues. From germline, CDR1 is SGHVS and CDR2 FQNEAQ. Full variable domain (outside the CDR3, taken from reference TRBV7-8 and TRBJ2-7): GAGVSQSPRYKVAKRGQDVALRCDPISGHVSLFWYQQALGQGPEFLTYFQNEAQLDKSGLPSDRFFAERPEGSVSTLKIQRTQQEDSAVYLCAGSLDRQGTYEQYFGPGTRLTVT.

The chain employs TRBV7-2 and TRBJ1-3, with TRBD1 matching over 8 bases. J lost 0 bases, V lost 2 bases, and 3 bases had no gene match. The CDR3 runs 16 residues. CDR1 and CDR2 from the germline V gene are SGHTA and FQGNSA. The CDR3 reads CASSLTTGASGNTIYF. DNA of the CDR3: TGTGCCAGCAGCTTAACGACAGGGGCCTCTGGAAACACCATATATTTT.

The CDR3 region is CASSFRLTGEQYF. CDR3 DNA: TGTGCCAGCAGTTTCCGGCTCACGGGCGAGCAGTACTTC. This chain joins TRBV28 and TRBJ2-7; D gene ambiguous. This CDR3 contains 13 residues. Trimming took off 3 bases at V and 6 bases at J, with 12 bases between the two ends. Germline lookup yields CDR1 MDHEN and CDR2 SYDVKM. Full variable domain (outside the CDR3, taken from reference TRBV28 and TRBJ2-7): DVKVTQSSRYLVKRTGEKVFLECVQDMDHENMFWYRQDPGLGLRLIYFSYDVKMKEKGDIPEGYSVSREKKERFSLILESASTNQTSMYLCASSFRLTGEQYFGPGTRLTVT.

The chain has TRBV28 and TRBJ2-5; 9 bases map to TRBD1. The J call could be wrong; TRBJ2-7 is a better fit for the DNA end. This CDR3 is built from 15 residues. The V gene's germline CDR1 is MDHEN and CDR2 SYDVKM. DNA for the CDR3: TGTGCCAGCAGTGCTACCGGGACAGGGACCTACGAGCAGTACTTC. It encodes CASSATGTGTYEQYF.

The V call is TRBV19, the J call TRBJ1-1; 7 bases are shared with TRBD1. Germline-derived CDR1 and CDR2 are LNHDA and SQIVND (reference sequence). There are 13 residues in the CDR3. With 9 bases clipped from V and 2 bases from J, the junction kept 6 bases outside the gene matches. The CDR3 spells CASADRVNTEAFF. In nucleotides, the CDR3 is TGTGCCAGCGCAGACAGGGTAAACACTGAAGCTTTCTTT.

The chain carries TRBV5-1 and TRBJ2-3; D might be TRBD2 (5 bases). This CDR3 has 13 residues. Looked up from germline, CDR1 is SGHRS and CDR2 is YFSETQ. The V end was cut by 2 bases, the J end by 4 bases, with 8 bases between. CDR3 sequence: CASSFRGADTQYF. CDR3 DNA sequence: TGCGCCAGCAGCTTCCGGGGTGCAGATACGCAGTATTTT.